This T cell receptor beta chain appears in the sequencing data of a study of follicular helper T cells after annual influenza vaccination. General study findings and limits: Change in circulating plasmablasts correlated with ICOS+CD38+ cTfh clonality change.

As regards this clone: Its antigen remains unknown.

As for time point: 2013-2014 season, 7 days after vaccination. Before and after seasonal inactivated influenza vaccination, adults gave blood for sorting CD4 subsets for sequencing. Community-dwelling subjects without influenza vaccination in the prior 6 months were enrolled. Between 40 and 100 mL of blood was drawn per time point. This CDR3 comprises 14 residues. Trimming removed 5 bases from V and 8 bases from J, with 17 bases in between. Germline CDR1 and CDR2: SGHTA and FQGNSA. Sequencing was performed with immunoSEQ multiplex PCR; in TCRdb, only in-frame clones are kept and a portion is missing. The table includes approximately 8,700 clones, approximately 83% detected once.

Sequenced here: CXCR5+ CD38- circulating T follicular helper cells from blood, sampled 7 days after influenza vaccination. Indicated subset: circulating Tfh, non-naive CD4+CXCR5+PD-1+ (ICOS+CD38+ or ICOS-CD38-). This TCR derives from an adult who received the influenza vaccine. V is TRBV7-2 and J is TRBJ2-3, with D perhaps TRBD2 (6 bases). The CDR3 nucleotides read TGTGCCAGCAGCGGGGACTTAGCGAGCGGTACGCAGTATTTT. It encodes CASSGDLASGTQYF.